The clone carrying this T cell receptor (beta chain) occurred many times. The antigen is unknown. It was template switching that added a universal primer site, and there were unique molecular identifiers on the cDNA. TCRdb analysed the 5' RACE reads with MiXCR anew, one entry per CDR3 protein. The repertoire has 200,000 to 250,000 distinct CDR3 sequences, less than 8% of them found once; the top ten carry less than 2%. These data belong to a study of identical twins. General study results and limits: Cross-sectional statistical analysis was relied on for the conclusions, without the same donors being followed.

The CDR3 runs to 16 residues. The V and J ends lost 3 bases and 1 base respectively, with 16 bases between them. Germline V gives CDR1 DFQATT, CDR2 SNEGSKA (reference sequence). The same specimen was also included in a second study, on yellow fever vaccine responses in identical twins. As that study records: In identical twins, vaccine T cell responses appeared partly shared and partly individual.

Sequenced: memory (CD45RO+) T cells sorted from blood. The sequence was obtained from a woman aged 18-35 years in good health. The rearrangement uses TRBV20-1 and TRBJ1-5; the D gene is possibly TRBD1 (6 bases). DNA for the CDR3: TGCAGTGCTAGTGGGCAGGGGACGGGAAGCAATCAGCCCCAGCATTTT. Its translation is CSASGQGTGSNQPQHF.